This T cell receptor (beta chain) was documented in a study of shared clonotypes between healthy human individuals. Donors had no recently reported acute infections or vaccinations and were HIV-negative. CDR3 length: 14 amino acids. The V gene's germline CDR1 is ENHRY and CDR2 SYGVKD. V was clipped by 5 bases and J by 1 base, with 10 bases between them. The deep-level immunoSEQ assay was used. For every subset, genomic DNA was evenly distributed across several immunoSEQ plates. TCRdb's copy holds only in-frame clones and misses some; the assay was immunoSEQ multiplex PCR. The data hold over a million clones, with approximately 97% observed a single time. As concerns this clone: Its specificity is unknown.

Broader study findings: In this cohort, only blood was sampled, and tissue repertoires likely differ.

The TCR comes from a man aged 25-45 years in good health. This chain connects TRBV10-3 to TRBJ2-3; D is possibly TRBD2 (6 bases). The specimen sequenced was naive CD4+ T cells sorted from blood. Subset given: CD45RA+ positively selected. CDR3 DNA sequence: TGTGCCATCAGTCGGGACTGGGGCACAGATACGCAGTATTTT. Amino acids: CAISRDWGTDTQYF.